Reported below is one T cell receptor beta chain. This CDR3 has 13 amino acids. CDR1 and CDR2 from the germline V gene are GTSNPN and SVGIG (reference sequence). Trimming pared 7 bases from V and 1 base from J, leaving 13 bases between. This sample was included in a study of blood T cell repertoires in COVID-19. Study-level background: In each case, the material was cDNA or gDNA derived from T cells, B-cell-depleted T cells, or PBMCs.

TCRdb's table, derived via immunoSEQ multiplex PCR, lists solely in-frame clones and lacks some. The table shows some 670,000 clones, with around 90% occurring only once. This receptor was taken from a woman under 30 with acute or convalescent COVID-19. The sequencing input was peripheral blood. J is TRBJ2-5 and V is TRBV30, with D maybe TRBD1 (6 bases). CDR3 sequence (DNA): TGTGCCTCACGAGGGGGTCTCCAAGAGACCCAGTACTTC. Its translation: CASRGGLQETQYF.